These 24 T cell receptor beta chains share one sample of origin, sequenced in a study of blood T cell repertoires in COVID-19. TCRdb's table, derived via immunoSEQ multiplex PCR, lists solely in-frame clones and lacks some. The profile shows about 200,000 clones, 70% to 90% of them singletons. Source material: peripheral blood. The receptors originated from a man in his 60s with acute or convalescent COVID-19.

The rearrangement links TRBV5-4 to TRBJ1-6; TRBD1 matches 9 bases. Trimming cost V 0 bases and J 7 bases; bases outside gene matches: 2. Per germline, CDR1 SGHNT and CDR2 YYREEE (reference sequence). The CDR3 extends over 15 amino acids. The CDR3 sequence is CASSLGGTGNSPLHF. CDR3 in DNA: TGTGCCAGCAGCTTGGGAGGGACAGGGAATTCACCCCTCCACTTT.

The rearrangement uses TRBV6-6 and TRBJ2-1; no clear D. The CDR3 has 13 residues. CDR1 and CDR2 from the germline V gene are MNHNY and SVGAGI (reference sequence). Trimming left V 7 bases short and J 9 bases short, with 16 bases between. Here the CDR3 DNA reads TGTGCCAGCACCTGGTCGAGGTCAAGTGAGCAGTTCTTC. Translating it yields CASTWSRSSEQFF.

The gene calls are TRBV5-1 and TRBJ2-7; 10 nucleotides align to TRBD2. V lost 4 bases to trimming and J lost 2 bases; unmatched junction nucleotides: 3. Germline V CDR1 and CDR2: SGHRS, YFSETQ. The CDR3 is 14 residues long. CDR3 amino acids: CASSMLAGAYEQYF. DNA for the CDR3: TGCGCCAGCAGCATGCTAGCGGGAGCCTACGAGCAGTACTTC.

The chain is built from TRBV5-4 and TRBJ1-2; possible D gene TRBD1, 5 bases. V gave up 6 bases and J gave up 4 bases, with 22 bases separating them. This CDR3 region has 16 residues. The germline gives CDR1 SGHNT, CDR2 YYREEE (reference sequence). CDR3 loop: CASTQAGSGATYGYTF. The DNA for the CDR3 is TGTGCCAGCACCCAGGCAGGCAGCGGGGCCACCTATGGCTACACCTTC.

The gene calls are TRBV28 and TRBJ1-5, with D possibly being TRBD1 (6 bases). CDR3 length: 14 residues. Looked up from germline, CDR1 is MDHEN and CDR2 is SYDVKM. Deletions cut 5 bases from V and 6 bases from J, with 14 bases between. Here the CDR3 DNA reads TGTGCCAGCAGTATAGGCGGGGGCCTTCAGCCCCAGCATTTT. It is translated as CASSIGGGLQPQHF. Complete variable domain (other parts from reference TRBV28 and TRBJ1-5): DVKVTQSSRYLVKRTGEKVFLECVQDMDHENMFWYRQDPGLGLRLIYFSYDVKMKEKGDIPEGYSVSREKKERFSLILESASTNQTSMYLCASSIGGGLQPQHFGDGTRLSIL.

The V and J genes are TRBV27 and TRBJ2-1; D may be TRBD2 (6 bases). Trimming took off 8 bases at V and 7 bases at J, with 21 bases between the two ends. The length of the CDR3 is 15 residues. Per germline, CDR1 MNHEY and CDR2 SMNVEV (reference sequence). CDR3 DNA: TGTGCCAGCGAGTCCAGGACTACAGGATTGAATGAGCAGTTCTTC. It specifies CASESRTTGLNEQFF.

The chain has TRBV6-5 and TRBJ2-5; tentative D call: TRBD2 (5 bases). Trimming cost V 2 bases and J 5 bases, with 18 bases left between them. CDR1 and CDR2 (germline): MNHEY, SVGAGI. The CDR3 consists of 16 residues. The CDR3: CASSYRGSSGGETQYF. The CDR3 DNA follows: TGTGCCAGCAGTTACCGAGGGTCCTCGGGTGGGGAGACCCAGTACTTC.

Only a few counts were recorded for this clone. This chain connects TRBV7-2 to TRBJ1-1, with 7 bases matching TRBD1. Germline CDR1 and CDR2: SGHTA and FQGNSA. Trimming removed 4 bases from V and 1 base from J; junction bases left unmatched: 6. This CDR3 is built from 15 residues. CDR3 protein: CASSYRDRANTEAFF. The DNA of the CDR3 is TGTGCCAGCAGCTATCGGGACAGAGCGAACACTGAAGCTTTCTTT.

The CDR3 DNA is TGTGCCAGCAGCCAAGATCCCTGGGGGCAGGGGGCGCTTGGATCTGAAGCTTTCTTT. Its translation is CASSQDPWGQGALGSEAFF. This chain uses TRBV14 with TRBJ1-1; 8 bases align to TRBD1. Germline lookup yields CDR1 SGHDN and CDR2 FVKESK. The CDR3 spans 19 residues. Trimming at V came to 0 bases and at J to 6 bases, leaving 18 bases not matched to a gene.

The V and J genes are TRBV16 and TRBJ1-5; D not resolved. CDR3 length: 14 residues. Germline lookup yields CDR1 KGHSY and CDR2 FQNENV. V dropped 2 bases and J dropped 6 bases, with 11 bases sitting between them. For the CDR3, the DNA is TGTGCCAGCAGCCAAAAGACAACAGCTCAGCCCCAGCATTTT. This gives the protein CASSQKTTAQPQHF. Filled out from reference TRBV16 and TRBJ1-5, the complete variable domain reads GEEVAQTPKHLVRGEGQKAKLYCAPIKGHSYVFWYQQVLKNEFKFLISFQNENVFDETGMPKERFSAKCLPNSPCSLEIQATKLEDSAVYFCASSQKTTAQPQHFGDGTRLSIL.

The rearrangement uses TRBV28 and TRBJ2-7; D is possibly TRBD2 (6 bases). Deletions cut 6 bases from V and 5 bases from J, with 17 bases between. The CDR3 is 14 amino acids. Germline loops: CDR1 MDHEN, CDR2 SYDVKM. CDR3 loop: CASSPLGTYHEQYF. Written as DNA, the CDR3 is TGTGCCAGCAGCCCCCTGGGGACTTACCACGAGCAGTACTTC.

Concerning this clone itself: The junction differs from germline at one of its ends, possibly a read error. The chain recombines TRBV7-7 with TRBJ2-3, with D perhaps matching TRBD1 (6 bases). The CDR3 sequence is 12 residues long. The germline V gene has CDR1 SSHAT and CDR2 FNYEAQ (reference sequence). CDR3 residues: CASSPQGDTQYF. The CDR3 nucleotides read TGTGCTAGCAGCCCACAGGGTGACACGCAGTATTTT.

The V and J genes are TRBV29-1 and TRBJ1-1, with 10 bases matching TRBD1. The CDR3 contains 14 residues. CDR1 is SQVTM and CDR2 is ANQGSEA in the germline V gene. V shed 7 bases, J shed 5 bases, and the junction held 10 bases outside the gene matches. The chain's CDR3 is CSARTGGEGTEAFF. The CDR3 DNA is TGCAGCGCCAGGACAGGGGGAGAAGGGACTGAAGCTTTCTTT.

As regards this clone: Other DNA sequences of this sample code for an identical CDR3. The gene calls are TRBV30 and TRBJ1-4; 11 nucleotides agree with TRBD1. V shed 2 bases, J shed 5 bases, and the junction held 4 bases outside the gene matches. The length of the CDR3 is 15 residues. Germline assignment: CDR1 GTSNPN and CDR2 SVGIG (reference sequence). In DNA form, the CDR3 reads TGTGCCTGGAGTCCCCGGGACAGGGGGAATGAAAAACTGTTTTTT. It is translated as CAWSPRDRGNEKLFF.

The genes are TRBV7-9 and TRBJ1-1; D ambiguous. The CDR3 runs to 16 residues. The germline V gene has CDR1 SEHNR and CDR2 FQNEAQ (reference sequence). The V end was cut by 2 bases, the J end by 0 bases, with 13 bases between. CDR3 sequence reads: CASSLREGNLNTEAFF. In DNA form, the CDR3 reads TGTGCCAGCAGCTTACGGGAGGGAAATCTGAACACTGAAGCTTTCTTT.

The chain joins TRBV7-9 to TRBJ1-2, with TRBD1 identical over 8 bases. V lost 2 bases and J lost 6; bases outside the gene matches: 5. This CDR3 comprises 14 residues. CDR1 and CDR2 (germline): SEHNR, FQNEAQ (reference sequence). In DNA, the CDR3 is TGTGCCAGCAGCTTAAACAGGGGGACGGATGGCTACACCTTC. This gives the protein CASSLNRGTDGYTF.

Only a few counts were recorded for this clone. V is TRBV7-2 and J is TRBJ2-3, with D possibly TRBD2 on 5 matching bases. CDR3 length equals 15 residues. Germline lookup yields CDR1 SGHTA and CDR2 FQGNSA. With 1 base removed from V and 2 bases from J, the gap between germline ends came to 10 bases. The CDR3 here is CASSLVGGLTDTQYF. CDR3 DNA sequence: TGTGCCAGCAGCTTAGTCGGCGGGCTCACAGATACGCAGTATTTT.

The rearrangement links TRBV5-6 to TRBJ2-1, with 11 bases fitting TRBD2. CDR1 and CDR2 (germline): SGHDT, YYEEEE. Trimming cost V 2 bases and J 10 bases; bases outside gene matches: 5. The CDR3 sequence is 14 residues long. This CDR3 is CASSLGTSGYEQFF. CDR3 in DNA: TGTGCCAGCAGCTTAGGGACTAGCGGCTACGAGCAGTTCTTC.

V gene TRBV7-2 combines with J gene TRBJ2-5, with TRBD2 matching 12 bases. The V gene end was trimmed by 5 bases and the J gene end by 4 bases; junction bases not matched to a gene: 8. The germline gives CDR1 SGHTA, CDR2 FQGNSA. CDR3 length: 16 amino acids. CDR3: CASSLRLAGERETQYF. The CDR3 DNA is TGTGCCAGCAGCCTCAGACTAGCGGGAGAACGAGAGACCCAGTACTTC.

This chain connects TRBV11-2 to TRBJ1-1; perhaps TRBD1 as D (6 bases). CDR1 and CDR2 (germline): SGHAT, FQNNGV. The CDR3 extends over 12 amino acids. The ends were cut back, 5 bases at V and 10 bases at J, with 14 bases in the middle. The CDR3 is CASSQTRGGAFF. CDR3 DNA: TGTGCCAGCAGCCAGACGAGGGGGGGAGCTTTCTTT. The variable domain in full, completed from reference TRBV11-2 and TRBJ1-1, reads EAGVAQSPRYKIIEKRQSVAFWCNPISGHATLYWYQQILGQGPKLLIQFQNNGVVDDSQLPKDRFSAERLKGVDSTLKIQPAKLEDSAVYLCASSQTRGGAFFGQGTRLTVV.

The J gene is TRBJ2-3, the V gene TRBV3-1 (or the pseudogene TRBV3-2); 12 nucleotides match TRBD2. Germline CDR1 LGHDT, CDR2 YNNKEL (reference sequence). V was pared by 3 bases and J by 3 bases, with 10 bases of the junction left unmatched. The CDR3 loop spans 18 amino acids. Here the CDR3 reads CASSQTPASGRETDTQYF. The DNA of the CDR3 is TGTGCCAGCAGCCAGACTCCCGCTAGCGGGAGGGAAACAGATACGCAGTATTTT.

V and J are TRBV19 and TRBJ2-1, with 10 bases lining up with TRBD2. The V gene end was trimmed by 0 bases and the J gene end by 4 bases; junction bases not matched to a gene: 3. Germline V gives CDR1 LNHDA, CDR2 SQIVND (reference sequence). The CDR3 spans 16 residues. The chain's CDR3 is CASSIELAGLYNEQFF. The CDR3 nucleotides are TGTGCCAGTAGTATAGAACTAGCGGGACTATACAATGAGCAGTTCTTC.

DNA for the CDR3: TGCAGCGGGCAAAAGCTAGCGGGATCCTACAATGAGCAGTTCTTC. The encoded protein is CSGQKLAGSYNEQFF. The chain has TRBV29-1 and TRBJ2-1; TRBD2 aligns across 9 bases. Germline CDR1 and CDR2: SQVTM and ANQGSEA. CDR3 length: 15 amino acids. V lost 7 bases to trimming and J lost 1 base; unmatched junction nucleotides: 8.

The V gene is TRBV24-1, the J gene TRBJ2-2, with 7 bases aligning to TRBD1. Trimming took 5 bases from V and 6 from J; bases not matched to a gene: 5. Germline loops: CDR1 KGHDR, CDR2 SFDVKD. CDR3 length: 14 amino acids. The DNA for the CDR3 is TGTGCCACCAGTGCGACAGGGTCTTCCGGGGAGCTGTTTTTT. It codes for CATSATGSSGELFF.